This T cell receptor beta chain was retrieved from a study of blood T cells in healthy people across ages. Study-level results: Researchers report that TCR beta diversity correlated strongly with naive T cell percentage. The donors' CMV status was not determined, possibly confounding changes in expanded clonotypes.

Using a J-beta primer mix together with a sample-barcoded 5' primer, a second PCR was run for roughly 6 to 12 cycles. TCRdb re-analysed the 5' RACE reads in MiXCR, keeping a single row per CDR3 protein. Of 650,000 to 800,000 distinct CDR3 sequences listed, over 40% were seen once; the top ten hold roughly 14%. This clonotype was seen at least ten times. Antigen specificity is unknown. Donors ranged from roughly 6 to 90 years old and were healthy Caucasians in Russia. The V and J ends lost 4 bases and 3 bases respectively, with 1 base between them. The length of the CDR3 is 11 residues. Germline V lookup: CDR1 MNHNY, CDR2 SVGAGI (reference sequence).

The rearrangement links TRBV6-6 to TRBJ1-5; D gene unclear. The sequence was obtained from a woman older than 75 in good health. What was sequenced was blood. The CDR3 nucleotides are TGTGCCAGCAGTTCCAATCAGCCCCAGCATTTT. Translating gives CASSSNQPQHF.